A single sample is the source of the 12 T cell receptor beta chains below, sequenced in a study of breast tumors, draining lymph nodes, adjacent tissues. Each CDR3 protein is one row after TCRdb ran MiXCR on the multiplex PCR reads. The sample carries about 32,000 distinct CDR3 sequences, around a third recorded once. Sequenced sample: breast tumor tissue. The source is a female donor with breast cancer. Some clones in this sample may be carry-over from other donors' samples.

This clonotype came up many times. The V call is TRBV7-2, the J call TRBJ2-2; no clear D. This CDR3 is built from 12 residues. The germline V gene encodes CDR1 SGHTA and CDR2 FQGNSA. Trimming shortened V by 6 bases and J by 6 bases, and 8 bases separated the two germline ends. For the CDR3, the DNA is TGTGCCAGCAGGTCGGCTCCCGGGGAGCTGTTTTTT. It yields the protein CASRSAPGELFF.

This clonotype appeared a few times. The genes are TRBV6-2 or TRBV6-3 and TRBJ2-1; D is perhaps TRBD2 (6 bases). This CDR3 is 16 amino acids long. Trimming left V 6 bases short and J 8 bases short, with 23 bases between. The germline V gene has CDR1 MNHEY and CDR2 SVGEGT. The CDR3: CASSQRSGLLIDEQFF. The CDR3, as DNA: TGTGCCAGCAGCCAGCGATCGGGACTCCTCATCGATGAGCAGTTCTTC.

The table lists this clonotype with many counts. V usage is TRBV19 and J usage is TRBJ2-5; the match to TRBD2 covers 9 bases. Germline CDR1 is LNHDA and CDR2 is SQIVND (reference sequence). V lost 4 bases to trimming and J lost 4 bases; unmatched junction nucleotides: 1. The CDR3 covers 13 residues. In nucleotides, the CDR3 is TGTGCCAGTAGTAGCGGGGGGGGAGAGACCCAGTACTTC. Translation: CASSSGGGETQYF.

There are many counts of this clonotype. The chain uses TRBV4-3 and TRBJ2-2; D may be TRBD1 or TRBD2 (6 bases each). V was trimmed by 4 bases and J by 6 bases, leaving 12 bases between them. The CDR3 has 14 residues. Germline V gene sequence: CDR1 LGHNA, CDR2 YSLEER. CDR3 protein: CASSPDRRAGELFF. The CDR3 DNA follows: TGCGCCAGCAGCCCCGACAGGAGGGCCGGGGAGCTGTTTTTT.

This chain links TRBV6-4 with TRBJ2-2, with a tentative D call TRBD1 (7 bases). Germline lookup yields CDR1 MRHNA and CDR2 SNTAGT. V was clipped by 5 bases and J by 7 bases, with 11 bases between them. The CDR3 has 13 residues. For the CDR3, the DNA is TGTGCCAGCAGTCGACAGGGAGGCGGGGAGCTGTTTTTT. Amino acids: CASSRQGGGELFF.

This clonotype was seen repeatedly, ten times or more. This sequence joins TRBV7-6 and TRBJ2-5, with 10 nucleotides matching TRBD1. This CDR3 region has 16 residues. The germline CDR1 and CDR2 sequences are SGHVS and FNYEAQ. J was trimmed by 0 bases and V by 5 bases; bases with no gene match: 6. In DNA, the CDR3 is TGTGCCAGCAGCCTACCGGGACAGGGGTACCAAGAGACCCAGTACTTC. Translated: CASSLPGQGYQETQYF.

This chain's CDR3 is CASSLVPGVAKNIQYF. The CDR3 DNA is TGTGCCAGCAGCTTAGTTCCAGGGGTAGCCAAAAACATTCAGTACTTC. The gene calls are TRBV7-2 and TRBJ2-4; D may be TRBD1 (6 bases). Germline V gene data show CDR1 as SGHTA and CDR2 as FQGNSA. The CDR3 contains 16 residues. Trimming took off 1 base at V and 0 bases at J, with 10 bases between the two ends.

This chain uses TRBV4-1 with TRBJ2-2, with a possible D match to TRBD2 (5 bases). Germline CDR1 and CDR2: MGHRA and YSYEKL. This CDR3 spans 16 amino acids. Between the trimmed V and J ends, which lost 0 bases and 4 bases, there was a span of 12 bases. CDR3 bases: TGCGCCAGCAGCCAAGAACGCGAGGGAGCCACCGGGGAGCTGTTTTTT. This codes for CASSQEREGATGELFF.

This clonotype was picked up a small number of times. The genes are TRBV11-2 and TRBJ2-6; 9 nucleotides line up with TRBD1. V lost 1 base, J lost 1 base, and 5 bases stayed unmatched. The CDR3 spans 18 residues. CDR1 and CDR2 from the germline V gene are SGHAT and FQNNGV. The CDR3 DNA is TGTGCCAGCAGCTTAGCGTGGACAGGGGTGTCTGGGGCCAACGTCCTGACTTTC. As protein: CASSLAWTGVSGANVLTF. Supplemented by reference TRBV11-2 and TRBJ2-6, the full variable domain reads EAGVAQSPRYKIIEKRQSVAFWCNPISGHATLYWYQQILGQGPKLLIQFQNNGVVDDSQLPKDRFSAERLKGVDSTLKIQPAKLEDSAVYLCASSLAWTGVSGANVLTFGAGSRLTVL.

This clonotype is medium-sized in the sample. The CDR3 protein is CSARDRAGYEQYF. CDR3 nucleotide sequence: TGCAGTGCTAGAGACCGGGCAGGCTACGAGCAGTACTTC. The rearrangement joins TRBV20-1 to TRBJ2-7; no clear D. CDR3 size: 13 residues. V lost 0 bases, J lost 3 bases, and 9 bases lay in between. Germline V gives CDR1 DFQATT, CDR2 SNEGSKA (reference sequence).

This chain uses TRBV9 with TRBJ2-1, with no clear D. The CDR3 is 16 amino acids. Germline loops: CDR1 SGDLS, CDR2 YYNGEE. With 3 bases removed from V and 8 bases from J, the gap between germline ends came to 21 bases. Written as DNA, the CDR3 is TGTGCCAGCAGCGCCTCCCCTCGATCTAGTTCCCATGAGCAGTTCTTC. As protein: CASSASPRSSSHEQFF. The complete variable domain, with remaining parts taken from reference TRBV9 and TRBJ2-1, reads DSGVTQTPKHLITATGQRVTLRCSPRSGDLSVYWYQQSLDQGLQFLIQYYNGEERAKGNILERFSAQQFPDLHSELNLSSLELGDSALYFCASSASPRSSSHEQFFGPGTRLTVL.

At least ten counts were recorded for this clonotype. The genes are TRBV20-1 and TRBJ2-3; 8 positions agree with TRBD2. The CDR3 is 12 residues long. CDR1 is DFQATT and CDR2 is SNEGSKA in the germline V gene (reference sequence). V was pared by 2 bases and J by 5 bases, with 0 bases of the junction left unmatched. CDR3 sequence: CSARLAGDTQYF. The CDR3 region has the DNA TGCAGTGCTAGACTAGCGGGAGATACGCAGTATTTT.